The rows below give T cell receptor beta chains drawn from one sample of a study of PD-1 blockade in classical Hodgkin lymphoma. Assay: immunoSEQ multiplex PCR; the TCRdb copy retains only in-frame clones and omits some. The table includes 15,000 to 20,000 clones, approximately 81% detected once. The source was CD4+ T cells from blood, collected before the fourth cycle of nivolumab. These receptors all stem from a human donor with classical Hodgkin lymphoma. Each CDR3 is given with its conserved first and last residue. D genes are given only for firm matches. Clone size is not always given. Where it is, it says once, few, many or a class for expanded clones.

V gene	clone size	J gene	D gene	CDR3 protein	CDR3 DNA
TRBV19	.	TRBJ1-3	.	CASSILRGSGNTIYF	TGTGCCAGTAGTATACTTCGTGGCTCCGGAAACACCATATATTTT
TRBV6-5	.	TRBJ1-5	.	CASSPRGGNQPQHF	TGTGCCAGCAGCCCCCGGGGCGGCAATCAGCCCCAGCATTTT
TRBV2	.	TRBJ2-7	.	CASSSDSETYEQYF	TGTGCCAGCAGTTCGGACAGCGAAACCTACGAGCAGTACTTC
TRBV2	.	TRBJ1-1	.	CASKGPSVVTEAFF	TGTGCCAGCAAGGGACCTTCTGTGGTCACTGAAGCTTTCTTT
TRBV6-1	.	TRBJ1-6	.	CASSDSGNGNSPLHF	TGTGCCAGCAGTGATTCAGGAAACGGTAATTCACCCCTCCACTTT
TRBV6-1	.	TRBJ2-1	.	CASSELLADGSYNEQFF	TGTGCCAGCAGTGAGCTATTAGCGGACGGGTCCTACAATGAGCAGTTCTTC
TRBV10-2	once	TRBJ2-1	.	CAIASLSNEQFF	TGCGCTATAGCGAGCCTTTCCAATGAGCAGTTCTTC
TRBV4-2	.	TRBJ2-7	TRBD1	CASSPDRSSYEQYF	TGTGCCAGCAGCCCGGACAGGAGCTCCTACGAGCAGTACTTC
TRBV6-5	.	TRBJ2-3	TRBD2	CASTRRGGTDTQYF	TGTGCCAGCACTAGACGGGGGGGCACAGATACGCAGTATTTT
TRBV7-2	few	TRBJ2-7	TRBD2	CASSLTSGQYEQYF	TGTGCCAGCAGCCTGACTAGCGGTCAATACGAGCAGTACTTC
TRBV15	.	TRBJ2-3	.	CATSPATDTQYF	TGTGCCACCAGCCCAGCCACAGATACGCAGTATTTT
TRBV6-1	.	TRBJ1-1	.	CASSDRVGTEAFF	TGTGCCAGCAGTGACAGGGTGGGCACTGAAGCTTTCTTT
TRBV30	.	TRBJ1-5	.	CAWSVTGWDMFSNQPQHF	TGTGCCTGGAGTGTAACAGGCTGGGATATGTTTAGCAATCAGCCCCAGCATTTT
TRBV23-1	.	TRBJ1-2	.	CASSRGKDLYGYTF	TGCGCCAGCAGTCGAGGGAAGGACCTCTATGGCTACACCTTC
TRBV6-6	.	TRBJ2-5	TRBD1	CASSGRQGLQETQYF	TGTGCCAGCAGTGGCAGACAGGGTCTACAAGAGACCCAGTACTTC
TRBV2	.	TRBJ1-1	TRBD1	CASSESGTGHTEAFF	TGTGCCAGCAGTGAATCGGGGACAGGGCACACTGAAGCTTTCTTT
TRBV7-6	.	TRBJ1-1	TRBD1	CASSLGDRGKGTEAFF	TGTGCCAGCAGCTTAGGGGACAGGGGGAAAGGCACTGAAGCTTTCTTT
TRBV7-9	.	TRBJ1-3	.	CASSLGQGLYF	TGTGCCAGCAGCTTAGGCCAGGGCCTATATTTT
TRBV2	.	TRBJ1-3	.	CASREQGTGNTIYF	TGTGCCAGCAGGGAACAGGGAACTGGAAACACCATATATTTT
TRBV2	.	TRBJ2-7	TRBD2	CASSESQASGTRGFHEQYF	TGTGCCAGCAGTGAATCTCAGGCTAGCGGGACCCGGGGGTTTCACGAGCAGTACTTC
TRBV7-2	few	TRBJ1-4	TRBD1	CASSLGQGVPNEKLFF	TGTGCCAGCAGCTTGGGACAGGGGGTTCCTAATGAAAAACTGTTTTTT
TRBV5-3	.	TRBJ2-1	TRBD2	CARSLEASGGPFVYNEQFF	TGTGCCAGAAGCTTGGAGGCTAGCGGGGGCCCCTTCGTTTACAATGAGCAGTTCTTC
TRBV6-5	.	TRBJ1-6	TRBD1	CASRGQGSPLHF	TGTGCCAGCAGGGGACAGGGTTCACCCCTCCACTTT
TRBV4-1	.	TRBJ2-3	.	CASRQTPGLSASTQYF	TGCGCCAGCAGGCAAACGCCGGGACTGTCGGCGTCGACGCAGTATTTT
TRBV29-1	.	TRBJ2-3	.	CSAESTVDTQYF	TGCAGCGCCGAGAGCACTGTTGATACGCAGTATTTT
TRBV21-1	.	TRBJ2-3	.	CASFTSGSTDTQYF	TGTGCCAGTTTTACTAGCGGGAGCACAGATACGCAGTATTTT
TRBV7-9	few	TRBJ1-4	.	CASSLIPTTNEKLFF	TGTGCCAGCAGCTTAATCCCTACAACTAATGAAAAACTGTTTTTT
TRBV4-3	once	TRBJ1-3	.	CASRQDLWVGNTIYF	TGCGCCAGCAGACAAGATCTCTGGGTTGGAAACACCATATATTTT
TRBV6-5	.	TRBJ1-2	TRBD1	CATRQGINYGYTF	TGTGCCACCCGACAGGGCATTAACTATGGCTACACCTTC
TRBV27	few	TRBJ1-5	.	CASSLRQVRGQPQHF	TGTGCCAGCAGTTTGAGGCAGGTGAGGGGTCAGCCCCAGCATTTT
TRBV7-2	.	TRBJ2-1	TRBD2	CASSLALWTSGYNEQFF	TGTGCCAGCAGCTTAGCCCTTTGGACTAGCGGATACAATGAGCAGTTCTTC
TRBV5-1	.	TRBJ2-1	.	CASNLRGLAAGEQFF	TGCGCCAGCAATCTTAGGGGACTCGCGGCGGGTGAGCAGTTCTTC
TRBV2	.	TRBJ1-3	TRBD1	CASDREAGNTIYF	TGTGCCAGTGACAGGGAAGCTGGAAACACCATATATTTT
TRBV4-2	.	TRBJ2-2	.	CASSQVSGELFF	TGTGCCAGCAGCCAAGTCTCTGGGGAGCTGTTTTTT
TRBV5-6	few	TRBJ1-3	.	CASSLGTVGNTIYF	TGTGCCAGCAGCTTGGGGACAGTAGGAAACACCATATATTTT
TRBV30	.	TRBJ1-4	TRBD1	CAWRTTGTEKKLFF	TGTGCCTGGCGTACAACCGGGACAGAAAAAAAACTGTTTTTT
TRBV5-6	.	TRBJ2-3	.	CASSLRTGLAQDTQYF	TGTGCCAGCAGCTTGCGGACGGGCCTAGCCCAAGATACGCAGTATTTT
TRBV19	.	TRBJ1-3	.	CASRASGNTIYF	TGTGCCAGTAGAGCTTCTGGAAACACCATATATTTT
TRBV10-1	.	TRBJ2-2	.	CASSVQGTGELFF	TGCGCCAGCAGTGTCCAGGGAACCGGGGAGCTGTTTTTT
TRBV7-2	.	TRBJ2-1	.	CASSSHPHEQFF	TGTGCCAGCAGCTCACATCCTCATGAGCAGTTCTTC
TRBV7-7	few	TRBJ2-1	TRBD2	CASSSFAGEAGEQFF	TGTGCTAGCAGCTCCTTTGCGGGAGAAGCGGGGGAGCAGTTCTTC
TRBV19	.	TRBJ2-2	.	CASSGARTGELFF	TGTGCCAGTAGCGGGGCTAGAACCGGGGAGCTGTTTTTT
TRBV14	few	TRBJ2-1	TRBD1	CASGTGPGSEQFF	TGTGCCAGCGGGACAGGCCCTGGTTCTGAGCAGTTCTTC
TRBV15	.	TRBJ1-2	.	CATSRDFYGTRTF	TGTGCCACCAGCAGAGATTTCTATGGGACAAGGACCTTC
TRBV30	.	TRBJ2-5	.	CAGRSGEYQETQYF	TGTGCCGGCCGTAGCGGAGAGTACCAAGAGACCCAGTACTTC
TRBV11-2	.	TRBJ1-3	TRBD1	CASSTTGAGNTIYF	TGTGCCAGCAGCACCACAGGGGCTGGAAACACCATATATTTT
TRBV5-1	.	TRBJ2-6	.	CASSPSDRLSGANVLTF	TGCGCCAGCAGCCCCTCCGACAGACTCTCTGGGGCCAACGTCCTGACTTTC
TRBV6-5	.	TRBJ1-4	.	CASSYEGGTNEKLFF	TGTGCCAGCAGTTACGAGGGGGGGACTAATGAAAAACTGTTTTTT
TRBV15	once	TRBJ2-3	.	CATSRSPGDADTQYF	TGTGCCACCAGCAGGTCCCCCGGGGACGCAGATACGCAGTATTTT
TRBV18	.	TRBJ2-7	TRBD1	CASSPPGTGPSSYEQYF	TGTGCCAGCTCACCGCCCGGGACAGGGCCGAGCTCCTACGAGCAGTACTTC
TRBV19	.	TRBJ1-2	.	CASSTSRGGGYTF	TGTGCCAGTAGTACGAGCCGGGGAGGGGGCTACACCTTC
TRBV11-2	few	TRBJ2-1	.	CASSDDRISYNEQFF	TGTGCCAGCAGCGACGACAGGATCTCCTACAATGAGCAGTTCTTC
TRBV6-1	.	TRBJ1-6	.	CASSSSRDSPLHF	TGTGCCAGCAGCTCGAGCCGAGATTCACCCCTCCACTTT